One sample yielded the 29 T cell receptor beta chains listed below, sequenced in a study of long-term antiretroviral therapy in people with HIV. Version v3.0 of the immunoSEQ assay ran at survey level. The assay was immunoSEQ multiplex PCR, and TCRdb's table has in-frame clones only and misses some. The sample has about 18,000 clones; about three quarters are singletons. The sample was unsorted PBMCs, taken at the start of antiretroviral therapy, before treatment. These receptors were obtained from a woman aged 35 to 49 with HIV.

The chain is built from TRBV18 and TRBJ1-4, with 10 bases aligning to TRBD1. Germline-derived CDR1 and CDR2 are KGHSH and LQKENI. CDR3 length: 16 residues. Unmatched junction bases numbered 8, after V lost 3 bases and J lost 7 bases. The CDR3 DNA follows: TGTGCCAGCTCACCCCGAGGACAGGGGGTTGGTGAAAAACTGTTTTTT. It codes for CASSPRGQGVGEKLFF. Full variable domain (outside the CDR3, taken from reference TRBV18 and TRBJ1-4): NAGVMQNPRHLVRRRGQEARLRCSPMKGHSHVYWYRQLPEEGLKFMVYLQKENIIDESGMPKERFSAEFPKEGPSILRIQQVVRGDSAAYFCASSPRGQGVGEKLFFGSGTQLSVL.

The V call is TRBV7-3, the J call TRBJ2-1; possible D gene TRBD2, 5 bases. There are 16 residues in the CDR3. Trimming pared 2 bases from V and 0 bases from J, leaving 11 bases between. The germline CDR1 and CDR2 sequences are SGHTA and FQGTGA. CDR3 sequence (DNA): TGTGCCAGCAGCTTAGAACCCGAGGGCTCCTACAATGAGCAGTTCTTC. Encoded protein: CASSLEPEGSYNEQFF.

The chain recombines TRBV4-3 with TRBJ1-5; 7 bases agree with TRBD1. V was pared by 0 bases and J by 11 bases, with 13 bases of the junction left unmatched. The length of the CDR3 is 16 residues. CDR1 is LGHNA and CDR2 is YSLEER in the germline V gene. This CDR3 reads CASSQDRQGGTGAQHF. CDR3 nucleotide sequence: TGCGCCAGCAGCCAAGATCGCCAGGGGGGGACGGGGGCCCAGCATTTT.

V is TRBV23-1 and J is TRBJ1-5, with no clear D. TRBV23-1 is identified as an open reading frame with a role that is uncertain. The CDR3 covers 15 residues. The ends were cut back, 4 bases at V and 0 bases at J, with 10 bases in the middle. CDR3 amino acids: CASSRPNFSNQPQHF. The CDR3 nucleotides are TGCGCCAGCAGTCGACCTAATTTTAGCAATCAGCCCCAGCATTTT.

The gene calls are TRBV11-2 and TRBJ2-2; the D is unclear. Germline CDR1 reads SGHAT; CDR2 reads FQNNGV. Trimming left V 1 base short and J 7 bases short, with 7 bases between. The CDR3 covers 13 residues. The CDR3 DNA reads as TGTGCCAGCAGCTTAGGGCCAGTCGGGGAGCTGTTTTTT. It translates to CASSLGPVGELFF.

The DNA for the CDR3 is TGTGCCAGTAGCAGGGACCCGACCTACAATGAGCAGTTCTTC. Its translation is CASSRDPTYNEQFF. This chain joins TRBV19 and TRBJ2-1; D assignment may be TRBD1 or TRBD2 (5 bases each). CDR3 size: 14 residues. Between the trimmed V and J ends, which lost 6 bases and 2 bases, there was a span of 11 bases. Germline V gene data show CDR1 as LNHDA and CDR2 as SQIVND (reference sequence).

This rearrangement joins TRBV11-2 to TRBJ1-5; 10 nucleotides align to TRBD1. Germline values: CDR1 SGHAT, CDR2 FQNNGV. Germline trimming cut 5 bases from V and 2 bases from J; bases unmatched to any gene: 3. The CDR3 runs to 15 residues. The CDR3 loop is CASSPGTGGNQPQHF. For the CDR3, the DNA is TGTGCCAGCAGCCCCGGGACAGGGGGCAATCAGCCCCAGCATTTT. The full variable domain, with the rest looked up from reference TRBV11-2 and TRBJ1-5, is EAGVAQSPRYKIIEKRQSVAFWCNPISGHATLYWYQQILGQGPKLLIQFQNNGVVDDSQLPKDRFSAERLKGVDSTLKIQPAKLEDSAVYLCASSPGTGGNQPQHFGDGTRLSIL.

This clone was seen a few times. The CDR3 DNA sequence: TGTGCCAGCAGCTGGTCCTCTGGAAACACCATATATTTT. Protein sequence: CASSWSSGNTIYF. This sequence joins TRBV6-6 and TRBJ1-3; no reliable D call. Germline CDR1 and CDR2: MNHNY and SVGAGI (reference sequence). Between the trimmed V and J ends, which lost 6 bases and 0 bases, there was a span of 6 bases. The CDR3 is 13 amino acids.

The CDR3 loop is CASSRQGLRENTIYF. The CDR3 DNA reads as TGTGCCAGCAGCCGTCAGGGGTTGAGAGAAAACACCATATATTTT. This chain links TRBV7-2 with TRBJ1-3; tentatively, D is TRBD1 (6 bases). This CDR3 is built from 15 residues. CDR1 and CDR2 (germline): SGHTA, FQGNSA. Trimming cost V 5 bases and J 6 bases, with 17 bases left between them. The full variable domain, completed using reference TRBV7-2 and TRBJ1-3, is GAGVSQSPSNKVTEKGKDVELRCDPISGHTALYWYRQSLGQGLEFLIYFQGNSAPDKSGLPSDRFSAERTGGSVSTLTIQRTQQEDSAVYLCASSRQGLRENTIYFGEGSWLTVV.

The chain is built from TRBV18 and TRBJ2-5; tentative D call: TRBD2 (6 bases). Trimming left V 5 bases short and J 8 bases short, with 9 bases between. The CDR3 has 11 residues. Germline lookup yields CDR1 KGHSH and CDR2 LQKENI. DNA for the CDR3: TGTGCCAGCTCAGGGGGGAGCACCCAGTACTTC. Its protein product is CASSGGSTQYF. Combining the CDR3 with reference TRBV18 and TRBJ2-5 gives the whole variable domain NAGVMQNPRHLVRRRGQEARLRCSPMKGHSHVYWYRQLPEEGLKFMVYLQKENIIDESGMPKERFSAEFPKEGPSILRIQQVVRGDSAAYFCASSGGSTQYFGPGTRLLVL.

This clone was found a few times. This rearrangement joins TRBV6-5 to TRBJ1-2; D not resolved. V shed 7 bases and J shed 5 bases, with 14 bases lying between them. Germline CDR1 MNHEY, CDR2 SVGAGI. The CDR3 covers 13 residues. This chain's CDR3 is CASTDGPYYGYTF. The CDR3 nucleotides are TGTGCCAGCACCGACGGACCATATTATGGCTACACCTTC.

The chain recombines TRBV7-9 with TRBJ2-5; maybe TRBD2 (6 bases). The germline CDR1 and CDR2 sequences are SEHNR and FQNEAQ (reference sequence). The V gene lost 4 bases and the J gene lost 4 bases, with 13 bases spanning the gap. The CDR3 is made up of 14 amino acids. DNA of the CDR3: TGTGCCAGCAGCTCCAGCGGGCGCGGAGAGACCCAGTACTTC. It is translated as CASSSSGRGETQYF.

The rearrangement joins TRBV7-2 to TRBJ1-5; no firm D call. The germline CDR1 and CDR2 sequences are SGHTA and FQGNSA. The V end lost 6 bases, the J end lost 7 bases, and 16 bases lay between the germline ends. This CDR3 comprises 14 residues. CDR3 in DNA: TGTGCCAGCAGTCTTGACGGGTCAAGCCAGCCCCAGCATTTT. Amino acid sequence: CASSLDGSSQPQHF. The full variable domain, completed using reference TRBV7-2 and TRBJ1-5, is GAGVSQSPSNKVTEKGKDVELRCDPISGHTALYWYRQSLGQGLEFLIYFQGNSAPDKSGLPSDRFSAERTGGSVSTLTIQRTQQEDSAVYLCASSLDGSSQPQHFGDGTRLSIL.

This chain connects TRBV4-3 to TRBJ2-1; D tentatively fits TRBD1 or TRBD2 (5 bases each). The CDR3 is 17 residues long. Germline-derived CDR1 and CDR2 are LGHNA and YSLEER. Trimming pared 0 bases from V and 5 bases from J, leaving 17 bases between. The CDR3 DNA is TGCGCCAGCAGCCAAGAGCGAGGGTGGCAGGGTAACAATGAGCAGTTCTTC. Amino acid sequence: CASSQERGWQGNNEQFF.

CDR3 region: CASTGQEPLEQYF. The DNA of the CDR3 is TGCGCCAGCACGGGACAGGAGCCCCTCGAGCAGTACTTC. The chain employs TRBV5-1 and TRBJ2-7, with TRBD1 identical over 8 bases. CDR3 length equals 13 residues. Germline CDR1 and CDR2: SGHRS and YFSETQ. V trimming: 6 bases; J trimming: 6 bases; junction bases outside the gene matches: 8.

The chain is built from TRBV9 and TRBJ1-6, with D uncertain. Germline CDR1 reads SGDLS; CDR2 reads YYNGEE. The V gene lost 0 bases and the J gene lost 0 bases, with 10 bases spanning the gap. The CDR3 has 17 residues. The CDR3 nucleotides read TGTGCCAGCAGCGTAGGTTCGACGGACTCCTATAATTCACCCCTCCACTTT. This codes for CASSVGSTDSYNSPLHF.

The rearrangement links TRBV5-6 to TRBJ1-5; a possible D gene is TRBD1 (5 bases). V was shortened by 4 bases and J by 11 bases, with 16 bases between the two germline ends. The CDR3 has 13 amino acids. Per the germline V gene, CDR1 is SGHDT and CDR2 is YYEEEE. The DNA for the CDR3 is TGTGCCAGCAGCCCCCAGGGTTACGGAGCCCAGCATTTT. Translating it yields CASSPQGYGAQHF.

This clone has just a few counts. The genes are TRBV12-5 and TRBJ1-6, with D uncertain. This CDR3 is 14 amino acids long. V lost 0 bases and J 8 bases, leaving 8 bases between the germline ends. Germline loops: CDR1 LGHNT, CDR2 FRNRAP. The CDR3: CASGLVPMDSPLHF. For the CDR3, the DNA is TGTGCTAGTGGTTTGGTACCAATGGATTCACCCCTCCACTTT.

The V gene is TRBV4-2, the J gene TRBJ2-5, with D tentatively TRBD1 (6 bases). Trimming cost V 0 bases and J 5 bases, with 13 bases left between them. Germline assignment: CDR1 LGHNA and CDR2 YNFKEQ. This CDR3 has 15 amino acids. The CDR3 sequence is CASSQETGWDETQYF. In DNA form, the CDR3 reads TGTGCCAGCAGCCAAGAGACAGGATGGGACGAGACCCAGTACTTC.

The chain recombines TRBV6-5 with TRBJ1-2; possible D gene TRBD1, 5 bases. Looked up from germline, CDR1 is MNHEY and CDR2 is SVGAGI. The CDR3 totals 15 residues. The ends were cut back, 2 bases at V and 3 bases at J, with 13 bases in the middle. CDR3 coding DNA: TGTGCCAGCAGTTACACCAGGGCTTTATACTATGGCTACACCTTC. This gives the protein CASSYTRALYYGYTF.

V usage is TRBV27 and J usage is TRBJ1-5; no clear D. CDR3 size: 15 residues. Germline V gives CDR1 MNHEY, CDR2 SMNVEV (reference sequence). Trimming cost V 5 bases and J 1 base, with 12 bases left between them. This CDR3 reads CASSDQLGSNQPQHF. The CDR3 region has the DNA TGTGCCAGCAGTGACCAGCTGGGAAGCAATCAGCCCCAGCATTTT.

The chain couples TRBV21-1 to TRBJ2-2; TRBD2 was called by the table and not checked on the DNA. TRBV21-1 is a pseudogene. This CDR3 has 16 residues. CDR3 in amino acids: CASSCPGVVDTGELFF. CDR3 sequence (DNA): TGTGCCAGCAGCTGCCCCGGGGTCGTGGACACCGGGGAGCTGTTTTTT.

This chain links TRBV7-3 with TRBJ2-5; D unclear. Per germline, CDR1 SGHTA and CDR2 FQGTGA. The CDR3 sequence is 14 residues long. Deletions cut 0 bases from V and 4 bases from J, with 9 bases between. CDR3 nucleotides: TGTGCCAGCAGCTTAACTAGCTTGCCAGAGACCCAGTACTTC. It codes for CASSLTSLPETQYF.

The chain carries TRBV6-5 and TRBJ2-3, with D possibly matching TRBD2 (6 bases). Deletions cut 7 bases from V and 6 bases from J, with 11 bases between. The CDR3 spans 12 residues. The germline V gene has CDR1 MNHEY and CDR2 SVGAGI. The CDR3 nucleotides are TGTGCCAGCAAAGCGGCGGGGGATACGCAGTATTTT. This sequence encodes CASKAAGDTQYF.

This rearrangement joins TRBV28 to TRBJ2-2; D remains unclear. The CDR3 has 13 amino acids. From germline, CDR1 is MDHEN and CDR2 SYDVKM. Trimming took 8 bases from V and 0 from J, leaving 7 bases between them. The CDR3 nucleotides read TGTGCCAGCCAAACTACGAACACCGGGGAGCTGTTTTTT. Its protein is CASQTTNTGELFF.

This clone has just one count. CDR3 residues: CASSRGDTDTQYF. CDR3 nucleotide sequence: TGTGCCAGTAGTCGGGGGGACACAGATACGCAGTATTTT. The V gene is TRBV19, the J gene TRBJ2-3; 7 positions match TRBD2. Germline V CDR1 and CDR2: LNHDA, SQIVND (reference sequence). This CDR3 is 13 amino acids long. Losses at the gene ends were 5 bases for V and 2 bases for J; bases not matched to a gene: 1.

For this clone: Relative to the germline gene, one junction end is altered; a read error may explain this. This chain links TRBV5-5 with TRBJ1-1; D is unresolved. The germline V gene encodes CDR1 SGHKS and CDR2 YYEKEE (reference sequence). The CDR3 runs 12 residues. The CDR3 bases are TGTGCCAGCAGTTTGGGGATGGGCTCAGCTTTCTTT. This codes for CASSLGMGSAFF.

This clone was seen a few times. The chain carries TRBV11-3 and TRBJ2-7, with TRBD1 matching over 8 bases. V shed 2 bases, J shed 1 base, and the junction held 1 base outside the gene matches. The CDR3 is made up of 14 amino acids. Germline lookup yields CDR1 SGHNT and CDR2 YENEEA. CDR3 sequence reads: CASSLTGGSYEQYF. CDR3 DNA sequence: TGTGCCAGCAGCTTAACAGGGGGTTCCTACGAGCAGTACTTC. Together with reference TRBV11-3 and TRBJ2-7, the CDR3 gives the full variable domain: EAGVVQSPRYKIIEKKQPVAFWCNPISGHNTLYWYLQNLGQGPELLIRYENEEAVDDSQLPKDRFSAERLKGVDSTLKIQPAELGDSAVYLCASSLTGGSYEQYFGPGTRLTVT.

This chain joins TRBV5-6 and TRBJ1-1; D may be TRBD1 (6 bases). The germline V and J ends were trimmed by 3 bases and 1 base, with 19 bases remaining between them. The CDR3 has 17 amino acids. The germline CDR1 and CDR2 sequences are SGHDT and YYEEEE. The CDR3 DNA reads TGTGCCAGCAGCTCTGGGTTGTGGGGACATACGAACACTGAAGCTTTCTTT. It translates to CASSSGLWGHTNTEAFF.